A single sample gave rise to the 8 T cell receptor beta chains below, sequenced in a study of cytomegalovirus exposure and HLA in healthy donors. With 60 Vbeta and 13 Jbeta primers, the PCR was carried out. Repertoires were generated with immunoSEQ multiplex PCR, while TCRdb's copy carries only in-frame clones and drops some. This sample has some 180,000 clones, with 73% found just once. What was sequenced was PBMCs. Receptors originate from a woman younger than 30 in good health and CMV-seropositive.

The V gene is TRBV7-2, the J gene TRBJ2-5, with 7 bases aligning to TRBD2. The CDR3 runs 16 residues. The germline gives CDR1 SGHTA, CDR2 FQGNSA. The ends lost 5 bases at V and 2 bases at J; junction bases unmatched: 11. CDR3 amino acids: CASSLRGVSVQETQYF. The CDR3 DNA reads as TGTGCCAGCAGCCTACGGGGGGTGTCAGTACAAGAGACCCAGTACTTC.

The chain couples TRBV7-8 to TRBJ2-2; 10 bases fit TRBD1. The CDR3 extends over 15 amino acids. CDR1 and CDR2 (germline): SGHVS, FQNEAQ. Germline trimming cut 4 bases from V and 5 bases from J; bases unmatched to any gene: 4. The CDR3 bases are TGTGCCAGCAGCTCGACAGGGGGCAAAACCGGGGAGCTGTTTTTT. It is translated as CASSSTGGKTGELFF.

This clone showed up just a few times. J is TRBJ2-7 and V is TRBV28, with 8 bases identical to TRBD1. With V trimmed by 10 bases and J by 0 bases, 8 bases remained unmatched. Germline-derived CDR1 and CDR2 are MDHEN and SYDVKM. This CDR3 is built from 14 residues. CDR3 nucleotide sequence: TGTGCCACCCCATGGACAGGGAGCTCCTACGAGCAGTACTTC. It encodes CATPWTGSSYEQYF. Based on the CDR3 plus reference TRBV28 and TRBJ2-7, the full variable domain is DVKVTQSSRYLVKRTGEKVFLECVQDMDHENMFWYRQDPGLGLRLIYFSYDVKMKEKGDIPEGYSVSREKKERFSLILESASTNQTSMYLCATPWTGSSYEQYFGPGTRLTVT.

Concerning this clone itself: The junction departs from the called germline gene at one end, perhaps through a read error. The chain is built from TRBV7-9 and TRBJ1-1; D is uncertain. CDR1 and CDR2 (germline): SEHNR, FQNEAQ (reference sequence). This CDR3 contains 12 residues. CDR3 protein: CSSSSSLPEAFF. DNA of the CDR3: TGTTCCAGCAGCTCTAGTCTGCCTGAAGCTTTCTTT.

This clone was recorded once. The V call is TRBV2, the J call TRBJ2-7; TRBD2 might be the D (6 bases). The CDR3 loop spans 14 amino acids. Germline V gene lookup returns CDR1 SNHLY and CDR2 FYNNEI. With 8 bases removed from V and 1 base from J, the gap between germline ends came to 15 bases. The CDR3 is CASVSRRGSYEQYF. The CDR3, as DNA: TGTGCCAGCGTCTCCAGGAGGGGTTCCTACGAGCAGTACTTC.

As DNA, the CDR3 is TGTGCCAGCAGGAGACAGGGTGCGACTGAAGCTTTCTTT. Its translation: CASRRQGATEAFF. The rearrangement joins TRBV2 to TRBJ1-1; 7 bases agree with TRBD1. Trimming took 6 bases from V and 5 from J; bases not matched to a gene: 6. The CDR3 contains 13 residues. Germline CDR1 is SNHLY and CDR2 is FYNNEI.

This chain uses TRBV7-3 with TRBJ1-1; possible D gene TRBD1, 5 bases. Trimming shortened V by 5 bases and J by 3 bases, and 10 bases separated the two germline ends. Germline V CDR1 and CDR2: SGHTA, FQGTGA. This CDR3 has 13 residues. The CDR3 here is CASSQDRDTEAFF. In DNA form, the CDR3 reads TGTGCCAGCAGCCAAGACAGAGACACTGAAGCTTTCTTT.

This clone was seen only a few times. The chain uses TRBV6-5 and TRBJ2-7; TRBD2 matches at 7 bases. The CDR3 contains 15 residues. Trimming took 1 base from V and 0 from J; bases not matched to a gene: 3. Germline V gene lookup returns CDR1 MNHEY and CDR2 SVGAGI. CDR3 bases: TGTGCCAGCAGTTACTACCGGGGGGACTCCTACGAGCAGTACTTC. This codes for CASSYYRGDSYEQYF.